The sample holds a few counts of the clone carrying this T cell receptor (beta chain). What it binds is unknown. PCR was performed a second time for roughly 7 to 11 cycles using a sample-barcoded 5' primer and a J-beta primer mix. Per-sample output comprised a minimum of 2.5 million paired-end reads containing CDR3. Using its own MiXCR run on the 5' RACE reads, TCRdb lists one record per CDR3 protein. Found here are around 900,000 distinct CDR3 sequences, roughly half of them singletons; the top ten hold about 21%. The data belong to a study of blood T cells in healthy people across ages. Looking at the study overall: Template switching recovered approximately one barcoded beta molecule for every two T cells.

Germline lookup yields CDR1 SGHVS and CDR2 FQNEAQ. The CDR3 is 12 amino acids. V dropped 5 bases and J dropped 7 bases, with 12 bases sitting between them. Study-wide points: Estimates of total diversity, which came from one million sequenced T cells, were considered to be underestimates. Using unsorted PBMCs precluded a conclusive naive versus antigen-experienced comparison.

This TCR derives from a woman aged 55-69 years in good health. The sequencing input was blood. The genes are TRBV7-8 and TRBJ2-7; D unresolved. DNA of the CDR3: TGTGCCAGCAGCAGAACTTTCTGGGAGCAGTACTTC. Its translation: CASSRTFWEQYF.